Presented here are 30 T cell receptor beta chains from one specimen sequenced in a study of blood T cell repertoires in COVID-19. Here immunoSEQ multiplex PCR was the method, and the copy in TCRdb shows in-frame clones only, minus some. The sample has some 290,000 clones, approximately 87% seen once. Input material: peripheral blood. These receptor sequences come from a woman younger than 45 with COVID-19, enrolled during active disease.

The chain links TRBV11-2 to TRBJ2-1; D unresolved. The CDR3 spans 13 residues. Trimming cost V 5 bases and J 6 bases, with 11 bases left between them. Looked up from germline, CDR1 is SGHAT and CDR2 is FQNNGV. The CDR3 loop reads CASSPSTRNEQFF. The CDR3 DNA follows: TGTGCCAGCAGCCCCAGTACCCGCAATGAGCAGTTCTTC.

CDR3 sequence reads: CASSGQYSNQPQHF. The CDR3 DNA follows: TGTGCCAGCAGTGGACAGTATAGCAATCAGCCCCAGCATTTT. The chain has TRBV25-1 and TRBJ1-5; D possibly corresponds to TRBD1 (5 bases). This CDR3 has 14 residues. The germline V gene has CDR1 MGHDK and CDR2 SYGVNS. The V gene lost 4 bases and the J gene lost 0 bases, with 7 bases spanning the gap.

The chain links TRBV5-1 to TRBJ2-7, with unresolved D. With 0 bases removed from V and 3 bases from J, the gap between germline ends came to 10 bases. CDR3 size: 14 residues. Germline CDR1 SGHRS, CDR2 YFSETQ. The CDR3 sequence: CASSLAQASYEQYF. The CDR3 DNA is TGCGCCAGCAGCTTGGCGCAGGCGAGCTACGAGCAGTACTTC.

This chain joins TRBV24-1 and TRBJ2-5, with 10 positions matching TRBD1. This CDR3 has 16 amino acids. The germline CDR1 and CDR2 sequences are KGHDR and SFDVKD. Trimming cost V 4 bases and J 5 bases; bases outside gene matches: 9. CDR3 loop: CATSDPPGQGPETQYF. The CDR3 coding sequence is TGTGCCACCAGTGACCCACCGGGACAGGGGCCGGAGACCCAGTACTTC.

The genes are TRBV3-1 (or the pseudogene TRBV3-2) and TRBJ1-2, with a tentative D call TRBD1 (5 bases). Germline-derived CDR1 and CDR2 are LGHDT and YNNKEL (reference sequence). V lost 4 bases to trimming and J lost 0 bases, with 6 bases between them. This CDR3 has 13 residues. In DNA form, the CDR3 reads TGTGCCAGCAGCCCGACAGCTAACTATGGCTACACCTTC. Encoded protein: CASSPTANYGYTF.

The chain combines TRBV21-1 with TRBJ1-1; the D segment call TRBD1 is taken from the table without a DNA check. TRBV21-1 is given as a pseudogene. The CDR3 has 15 residues. CDR3 coding DNA: TGTGCCAGCAGCACCCGGACAGGGTTGAACACTGAAGCTTTCTTT. As protein: CASSTRTGLNTEAFF.

This chain links TRBV27 with TRBJ2-7; no clear D gene. Germline V gene lookup returns CDR1 MNHEY and CDR2 SMNVEV (reference sequence). Trimming cost V 3 bases and J 6 bases, with 15 bases left between them. The CDR3 sequence is 14 residues long. Here the CDR3 reads CASSFVESLGEQYF. The CDR3 DNA sequence: TGTGCCAGCAGTTTTGTGGAGAGTCTAGGCGAGCAGTACTTC.

V is TRBV9 and J is TRBJ2-1, with 14 bases matching TRBD2. The J segment lost 6 bases and the V segment lost 3 bases, leaving 8 bases of the junction unmatched. The CDR3 length is 17 residues. Germline V gene sequence: CDR1 SGDLS, CDR2 YYNGEE. The CDR3 reads CASSAGTSGGFFNEQFF. In nucleotides, the CDR3 is TGTGCCAGCAGCGCGGGGACTAGCGGGGGCTTTTTCAATGAGCAGTTCTTC.

The rearrangement links TRBV5-1 to TRBJ2-1; 8 bases fit TRBD2. Germline CDR1 SGHRS, CDR2 YFSETQ. This CDR3 is built from 14 residues. V lost 7 bases and J lost 10; bases outside the gene matches: 13. The chain's CDR3 is CASDGSGDGLEQFF. The CDR3 DNA is TGCGCCAGCGACGGTAGCGGGGATGGGTTGGAGCAGTTCTTC.

The J gene is TRBJ2-2, the V gene TRBV19, with 9 bases matching TRBD1. CDR1 is LNHDA and CDR2 is SQIVND in the germline V gene (reference sequence). The CDR3 runs to 14 residues. The ends lost 7 bases at V and 6 bases at J; junction bases unmatched: 6. Here the CDR3 DNA reads TGTGCCAGTAAGATAGGGACAGGGTCCGGGGAGCTGTTTTTT. Residues: CASKIGTGSGELFF.

The chain has TRBV15 and TRBJ2-5; 8 bases are a match to TRBD1. This CDR3 has 16 residues. The germline gives CDR1 LNHNV, CDR2 YYDKDF (reference sequence). The junction had 6 bases not matched to a gene; V was cut back by 1 base and J by 2 bases. CDR3: CATSRGDRGSQETQYF. The CDR3 DNA follows: TGTGCCACCAGCAGAGGCGACAGGGGATCACAAGAGACCCAGTACTTC.

V usage is TRBV4-1 and J usage is TRBJ2-7; TRBD2 matches at 7 bases. The CDR3 runs to 15 residues. The junction had 8 bases not matched to a gene; V was cut back by 3 bases and J by 3 bases. The V gene's germline CDR1 is MGHRA and CDR2 YSYEKL. This chain's CDR3 is CASSQERGVGYEQYF. CDR3 bases: TGCGCCAGCAGCCAGGAGCGGGGTGTCGGCTACGAGCAGTACTTC.

This clone was counted between two and nine times. V is TRBV5-5 and J is TRBJ2-1; TRBD1 matches at 11 bases. Germline V gives CDR1 SGHKS, CDR2 YYEKEE (reference sequence). The length of the CDR3 is 16 residues. The V gene end was trimmed by 2 bases and the J gene end by 7 bases; junction bases not matched to a gene: 8. The CDR3 loop is CASSFYRTGGQNEQFF. The CDR3 nucleotides are TGTGCCAGCAGCTTTTATAGGACAGGGGGCCAGAATGAGCAGTTCTTC.

There are a few counts of this clone. This sequence joins TRBV7-9 and TRBJ2-7; D may be TRBD1 (5 bases). Trimming removed 2 bases at V and 3 bases at J, with 8 bases between. The germline V gene has CDR1 SEHNR and CDR2 FQNEAQ (reference sequence). The CDR3 runs 13 residues. CDR3: CASSLRGLYEQYF. CDR3 bases: TGTGCCAGCAGCTTAAGGGGCCTCTACGAGCAGTACTTC. Looking up the rest from reference TRBV7-9 and TRBJ2-7 gives the full variable domain: DTGVSQNPRHKITKRGQNVTFRCDPISEHNRLYWYRQTLGQGPEFLTYFQNEAQLEKSRLLSDRFSAERPKGSFSTLEIQRTEQGDSAMYLCASSLRGLYEQYFGPGTRLTVT.

The CDR3 loop reads CASSPWGQPNTGELFF. CDR3 bases: TGTGCCAGCAGCCCGTGGGGGCAACCGAACACCGGGGAGCTGTTTTTT. V is TRBV9 and J is TRBJ2-2; the D gene is possibly TRBD1 (6 bases). With 4 bases removed from V and 0 bases from J, the gap between germline ends came to 13 bases. CDR1 SGDLS and CDR2 YYNGEE come from the germline V gene. This CDR3 comprises 16 residues.

This clone came up many times. The chain has TRBV29-1 and TRBJ1-2, with no clear D. CDR3 size: 10 residues. Trimming cost V 3 bases and J 6 bases, with 5 bases left between them. Germline values: CDR1 SQVTM, CDR2 ANQGSEA. For the CDR3, the DNA is TGCAGCGTTGATCAGAATGGCTACACCTTC. Its protein product is CSVDQNGYTF.

The chain uses TRBV5-4 and TRBJ2-7; D is unclear. The CDR3 sequence is 13 residues long. Looked up from germline, CDR1 is SGHNT and CDR2 is YYREEE (reference sequence). Trimming removed 4 bases from V and 0 bases from J, with 8 bases in between. The CDR3 region has the DNA TGTGCCAGCAGCACCCGGAGCTCCTACGAGCAGTACTTC. Encoded protein: CASSTRSSYEQYF.

The chain couples TRBV6-2 or TRBV6-3 to TRBJ2-7, with D possibly matching TRBD1 (7 bases). The CDR3 covers 14 residues. Deletions cut 5 bases from V and 3 bases from J, with 14 bases between. Germline CDR1 is MNHEY and CDR2 is SVGEGT. The CDR3 region is CASSPQGGDYEQYF. In DNA form, the CDR3 reads TGTGCCAGCAGTCCCCAGGGGGGTGACTACGAGCAGTACTTC.

The V call is TRBV3-1 (or the pseudogene TRBV3-2), the J call TRBJ2-7, with D hard to call. The CDR3 totals 15 residues. The germline gives CDR1 LGHDT, CDR2 YNNKEL (reference sequence). V was cut by 1 base and J by 0 bases, with 10 bases left in between. The CDR3 DNA reads TGTGCCAGCAGCCAAGGCGTAATTGCCTCCTACGAGCAGTACTTC. This gives the protein CASSQGVIASYEQYF.

CDR3 coding DNA: TGTGCCAGCAGCTTAGAGTCGGGGTACGGCGGGGAGCTGTTTTTT. This codes for CASSLESGYGGELFF. The V and J genes are TRBV7-2 and TRBJ2-2; D may be TRBD2 (5 bases). Trimming removed 1 base at V and 7 bases at J, with 13 bases between. The CDR3 is made up of 15 amino acids. Germline loops: CDR1 SGHTA, CDR2 FQGNSA.

The chain carries TRBV19 and TRBJ2-7, with D maybe TRBD1 (5 bases). The ends were cut back, 5 bases at V and 1 base at J, with 12 bases in the middle. Germline CDR1 LNHDA, CDR2 SQIVND (reference sequence). This CDR3 contains 14 residues. This CDR3 reads CASSVGDSSYEQYF. CDR3 bases: TGTGCCAGTAGTGTCGGAGACAGTTCCTACGAGCAGTACTTC.

This clone was seen only once. CDR3 bases: TGTGCCAGCAGCTTAACGGACAGGGGGCCTAGGCAGTACTTC. Encoded protein: CASSLTDRGPRQYF. The chain is built from TRBV7-2 and TRBJ2-7; TRBD1 aligns across 11 bases. V trimming: 2 bases; J trimming: 9 bases; junction bases outside the gene matches: 6. The CDR3 totals 14 residues. The germline gives CDR1 SGHTA, CDR2 FQGNSA. Full variable domain (rest looked up from reference TRBV7-2 and TRBJ2-7): GAGVSQSPSNKVTEKGKDVELRCDPISGHTALYWYRQSLGQGLEFLIYFQGNSAPDKSGLPSDRFSAERTGGSVSTLTIQRTQQEDSAVYLCASSLTDRGPRQYFGPGTRLTVT.

The chain couples TRBV27 to TRBJ1-1, with D tentatively TRBD1 (6 bases). Per the germline V gene, CDR1 is MNHEY and CDR2 is SMNVEV (reference sequence). The CDR3 has 16 residues. Deletions cut 2 bases from V and 5 bases from J, with 18 bases between. CDR3: CASSLTFRRQGTEAFF. The CDR3 DNA reads TGTGCCAGCAGTTTAACCTTCAGGAGGCAGGGGACTGAAGCTTTCTTT.

The chain has TRBV7-9 and TRBJ2-1; tentatively, D is TRBD2 (6 bases). Germline V gene sequence: CDR1 SEHNR, CDR2 FQNEAQ (reference sequence). Deletions cut 8 bases from V and 3 bases from J, with 17 bases between. The CDR3 runs to 15 residues. The CDR3 is CASPSGGELYNEQFF. The CDR3 region has the DNA TGTGCCAGCCCCTCCGGAGGGGAGCTCTACAATGAGCAGTTCTTC.

This clone was detected once. V is TRBV21-1 and J is TRBJ1-2; the table gives TRBD1 as D, unverified against the DNA. TRBV21-1 is tagged as a pseudogene. The CDR3 spans 15 residues. The CDR3 DNA is TGTGCCAGCAGCCCCCGGGACACAAAACCGGAAGGCTACACCTTC. Amino acid sequence: CASSPRDTKPEGYTF.

The chain recombines TRBV18 with TRBJ1-6; 9 nucleotides line up with TRBD1. This CDR3 has 14 residues. Germline CDR1 and CDR2: KGHSH and LQKENI. The junction had 1 base not matched to a gene; V was cut back by 4 bases and J by 6 bases. CDR3 sequence reads: CASSRDRVNSPLHF. As DNA, the CDR3 is TGTGCCAGCTCACGGGACAGGGTTAATTCACCCCTCCACTTT.

This rearrangement joins TRBV11-2 to TRBJ2-7, with TRBD2 as a possible D gene (7 bases). Trimming left V 3 bases short and J 4 bases short, with 13 bases between. This CDR3 is built from 14 residues. CDR1 and CDR2 (germline): SGHAT, FQNNGV. DNA for the CDR3: TGTGCCAGCAGCTTTGGGGGGGGGCTGTACGAGCAGTACTTC. This translates into CASSFGGGLYEQYF.

V gene TRBV4-2 combines with J gene TRBJ1-6, with D uncertain. CDR1 is LGHNA, CDR2 YNFKEQ, per germline. The CDR3 runs 13 residues. This CDR3 reads CATGSSYNSPLHF. In nucleotides, the CDR3 is TGTGCAACCGGTAGCTCCTATAATTCACCCCTCCACTTT.

V and J are TRBV3-1 (or the pseudogene TRBV3-2) and TRBJ2-2; a possible D gene is TRBD1 (6 bases). The CDR3 length is 16 residues. Per the germline V gene, CDR1 is LGHDT and CDR2 is YNNKEL (reference sequence). V gave up 1 base and J gave up 7 bases, with 16 bases separating them. The chain's CDR3 is CASSQGRAGVIGELFF. The CDR3 DNA follows: TGTGCCAGCAGCCAAGGACGGGCAGGGGTAATCGGGGAGCTGTTTTTT.

The V gene is TRBV28, the J gene TRBJ1-4, with 7 bases identical to TRBD1. There are 12 residues in the CDR3. V lost 5 bases, J lost 14 bases, and 8 bases stayed unmatched. CDR1 is MDHEN and CDR2 is SYDVKM in the germline V gene. The CDR3 reads CASSLTGFNLFF. CDR3 nucleotides: TGTGCCAGCAGTCTGACAGGGTTCAATCTGTTTTTT. Using reference TRBV28 and TRBJ1-4 for the parts outside the CDR3, the full variable domain is DVKVTQSSRYLVKRTGEKVFLECVQDMDHENMFWYRQDPGLGLRLIYFSYDVKMKEKGDIPEGYSVSREKKERFSLILESASTNQTSMYLCASSLTGFNLFFGSGTQLSVL.